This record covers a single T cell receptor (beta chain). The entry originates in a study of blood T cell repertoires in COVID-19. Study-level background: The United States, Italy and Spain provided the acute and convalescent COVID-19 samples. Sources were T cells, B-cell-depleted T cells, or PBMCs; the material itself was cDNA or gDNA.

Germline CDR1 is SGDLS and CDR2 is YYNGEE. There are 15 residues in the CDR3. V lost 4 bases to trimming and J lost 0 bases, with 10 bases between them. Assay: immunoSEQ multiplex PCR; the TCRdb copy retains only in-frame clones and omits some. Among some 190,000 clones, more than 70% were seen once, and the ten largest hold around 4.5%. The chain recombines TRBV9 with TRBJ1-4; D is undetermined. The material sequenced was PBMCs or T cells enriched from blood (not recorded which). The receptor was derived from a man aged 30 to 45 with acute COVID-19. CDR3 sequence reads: CASSFSGATNEKLFF. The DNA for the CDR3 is TGTGCCAGCAGCTTCAGTGGTGCAACTAATGAAAAACTGTTTTTT.